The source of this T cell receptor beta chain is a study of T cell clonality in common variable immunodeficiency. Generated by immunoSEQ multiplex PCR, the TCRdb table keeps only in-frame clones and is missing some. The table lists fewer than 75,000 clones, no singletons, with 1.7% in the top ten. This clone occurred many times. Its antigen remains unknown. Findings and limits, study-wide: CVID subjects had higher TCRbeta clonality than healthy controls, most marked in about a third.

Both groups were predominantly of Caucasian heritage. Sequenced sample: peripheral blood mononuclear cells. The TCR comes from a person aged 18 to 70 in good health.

The chain's CDR3 is CASSQEGPVNIQYF. Incomplete CDR3 DNA: TGCGCCAGCAGCCAAGAGGGCCCAGTTAACATT. The V gene is TRBV4-1, the J gene TRBJ2-4; no reliable D call. From the germline J gene comes the end of the CDR3, since the read stops 3 residues before it. The length of the CDR3 is 14 residues. Germline loops: CDR1 MGHRA, CDR2 YSYEKL. The ends were cut back, 0 bases at V and 7 bases at J, with 10 bases in the middle.